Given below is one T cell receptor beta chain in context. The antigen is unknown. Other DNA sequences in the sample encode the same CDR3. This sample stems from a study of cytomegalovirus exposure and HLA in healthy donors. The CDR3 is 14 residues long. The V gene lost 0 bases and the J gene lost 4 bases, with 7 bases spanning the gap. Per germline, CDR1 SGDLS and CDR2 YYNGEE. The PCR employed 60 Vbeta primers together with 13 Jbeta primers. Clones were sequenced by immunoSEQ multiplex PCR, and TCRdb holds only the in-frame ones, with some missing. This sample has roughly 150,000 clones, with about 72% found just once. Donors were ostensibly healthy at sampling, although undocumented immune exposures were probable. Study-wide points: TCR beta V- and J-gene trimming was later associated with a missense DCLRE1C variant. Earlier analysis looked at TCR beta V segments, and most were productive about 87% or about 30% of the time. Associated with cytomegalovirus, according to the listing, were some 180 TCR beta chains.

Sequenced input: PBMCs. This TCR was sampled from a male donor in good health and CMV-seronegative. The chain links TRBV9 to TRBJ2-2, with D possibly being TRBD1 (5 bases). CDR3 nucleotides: TGTGCCAGCAGCGTAGGGGGCGGCACCGGGGAGCTGTTTTTT. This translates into CASSVGGGTGELFF.